This is a list of T cell receptor beta chains from one sample in a study of cytomegalovirus exposure and HLA in healthy donors. Using immunoSEQ multiplex PCR, the repertoire was profiled, and TCRdb retains in-frame clones only, with some absent. Counted here are some 150,000 clones, roughly four fifths occurring once; the ten biggest clones make up over 1.3%. Sequenced sample: PBMCs. The receptors originated from a man aged 60 to 69 in good health and CMV-seronegative. Both conserved end residues are part of each CDR3. The D gene is left open where the match is weak. The listing skips clone size in some rows; elsewhere it reads once, few, many or a size class.

clone_size: -; v_call: TRBV19; j_call: TRBJ2-5; d_call: TRBD2; cdr3_aa: CASSISSGRAKTQYF; cdr3_nt: TGTGCCAGTAGTATTTCTAGCGGGAGAGCAAAGACCCAGTACTTC
clone_size: -; v_call: TRBV6-4; j_call: TRBJ2-7; d_call: -; cdr3_aa: CASSDPSWCRGAIYEQYF; cdr3_nt: TGTGCCAGCAGTGACCCAAGTTGGTGCCGGGGGGCCATCTACGAGCAGTACTTC
clone_size: -; v_call: TRBV28; j_call: TRBJ2-7; d_call: TRBD2; cdr3_aa: CASRGREGLYEQYF; cdr3_nt: TGTGCCAGCAGGGGGCGGGAGGGCCTTTACGAGCAGTACTTC
clone_size: -; v_call: TRBV6-5; j_call: TRBJ1-4; d_call: -; cdr3_aa: CASSYDPGSEKLFF; cdr3_nt: TGTGCCAGCAGTTATGATCCGGGTTCGGAAAAACTGTTTTTT
clone_size: -; v_call: TRBV4-2; j_call: TRBJ1-5; d_call: -; cdr3_aa: CASSQDSRNQPQHF; cdr3_nt: TGTGCCAGCAGCCAAGACTCCAGGAATCAGCCCCAGCATTTT
clone_size: few; v_call: TRBV10-1; j_call: TRBJ2-1; d_call: TRBD2; cdr3_aa: CASSATTSGLSNEQFF; cdr3_nt: TGCGCCAGCAGTGCGACGACTAGCGGCCTGAGCAATGAGCAGTTCTTC
clone_size: -; v_call: TRBV7-3; j_call: TRBJ2-1; d_call: TRBD2; cdr3_aa: CASSLMTSAHNEQFF; cdr3_nt: TGTGCCAGCAGCCTCATGACTAGCGCCCACAATGAGCAGTTCTTC
clone_size: -; v_call: TRBV27; j_call: TRBJ2-7; d_call: TRBD1; cdr3_aa: CASSLFWTGAYEQYF; cdr3_nt: TGTGCCAGCAGTCTCTTCTGGACAGGAGCCTACGAGCAGTACTTC
clone_size: -; v_call: TRBV15; j_call: TRBJ2-7; d_call: -; cdr3_aa: CATSRESGVSLGQYF; cdr3_nt: TGTGCCACCAGCAGAGAGTCAGGGGTCTCGCTGGGGCAGTACTTC
clone_size: -; v_call: TRBV21-1; j_call: TRBJ1-2; d_call: -; cdr3_aa: CASSKEDRGVSGYTF; cdr3_nt: TGTGCCAGCAGCAAAGAGGACAGGGGGGTTTCTGGCTACACCTTC
clone_size: -; v_call: TRBV9; j_call: TRBJ2-2; d_call: -; cdr3_aa: CASSEGVPGELFF; cdr3_nt: TGTGCCAGCAGCGAAGGGGTCCCCGGGGAGCTGTTTTTT
clone_size: -; v_call: TRBV5-5; j_call: TRBJ2-5; d_call: -; cdr3_aa: CASSLLQQETQYF; cdr3_nt: TGTGCCAGCAGCTTGTTACAGCAAGAGACCCAGTACTTC
clone_size: -; v_call: TRBV9; j_call: TRBJ1-1; d_call: -; cdr3_aa: CASSVVPDNTEAFF; cdr3_nt: TGTGCCAGCAGCGTAGTACCAGATAACACTGAAGCTTTCTTT
clone_size: few; v_call: TRBV2; j_call: TRBJ2-6; d_call: -; cdr3_aa: CASTNRAGANVLTF; cdr3_nt: TGTGCCAGCACGAACAGGGCTGGGGCCAACGTCCTGACTTTC
clone_size: -; v_call: TRBV6-5; j_call: TRBJ1-1; d_call: -; cdr3_aa: CASSYDPVREAFF; cdr3_nt: TGTGCCAGCAGTTACGATCCGGTGAGGGAAGCTTTCTTT
clone_size: -; v_call: TRBV7-9; j_call: TRBJ2-7; d_call: TRBD1; cdr3_aa: CSSSRTGDEQYF; cdr3_nt: TGTTCCAGCAGCCGGACAGGGGACGAGCAGTACTTC
clone_size: -; v_call: TRBV10-3; j_call: TRBJ2-2; d_call: TRBD2; cdr3_aa: CAVSGTTNTGELFF; cdr3_nt: TGTGCCGTCTCCGGGACTACGAACACCGGGGAGCTGTTTTTT
clone_size: -; v_call: TRBV2; j_call: TRBJ2-4; d_call: -; cdr3_aa: CARQGQNIQYF; cdr3_nt: TGTGCCAGACAGGGTCAAAACATTCAGTACTTC
clone_size: few; v_call: TRBV5-1; j_call: TRBJ2-5; d_call: -; cdr3_aa: CASMSDGLGGPQYF; cdr3_nt: TGCGCCAGCATGTCGGATGGTCTGGGTGGGCCCCAGTACTTC
clone_size: -; v_call: TRBV30; j_call: TRBJ1-1; d_call: -; cdr3_aa: CAWRGVGTEAFF; cdr3_nt: TGTGCCTGGAGAGGGGTGGGCACTGAAGCTTTCTTT
clone_size: -; v_call: TRBV7-2; j_call: TRBJ1-2; d_call: -; cdr3_aa: CASTDRADSLGYTF; cdr3_nt: TGTGCCAGCACTGATAGGGCGGACAGCCTAGGCTACACCTTC
clone_size: -; v_call: TRBV12-2; j_call: TRBJ2-5; d_call: -; cdr3_aa: CASRLEGVGLEETQYF; cdr3_nt: TGTGCAAGTCGCTTAGAGGGAGTCGGACTGGAAGAGACCCAGTACTTC
clone_size: -; v_call: TRBV19; j_call: TRBJ2-3; d_call: -; cdr3_aa: CASSIGRQKASTDTQYF; cdr3_nt: TGTGCCAGTAGTATAGGGAGACAGAAAGCTAGCACAGATACGCAGTATTTT
clone_size: -; v_call: TRBV7-9; j_call: TRBJ2-2; d_call: -; cdr3_aa: CASSTGSFAGELFF; cdr3_nt: TGTGCCAGCAGCACAGGGAGCTTCGCCGGGGAGCTGTTTTTT
clone_size: once; v_call: TRBV27; j_call: TRBJ1-6; d_call: -; cdr3_aa: CAADLAGVEYNSPLHF; cdr3_nt: TGTGCCGCAGACCTGGCGGGCGTGGAGTATAATTCACCCCTCCACTTT
clone_size: -; v_call: TRBV28; j_call: TRBJ2-7; d_call: TRBD1; cdr3_aa: CASSWGTGGSNGIYEQYF; cdr3_nt: TGTGCCAGCAGTTGGGGGACAGGGGGCTCAAATGGCATCTACGAGCAGTACTTC
clone_size: few; v_call: TRBV6-1; j_call: TRBJ1-2; d_call: TRBD1; cdr3_aa: CASRQTGGRGGYTF; cdr3_nt: TGTGCCAGCAGACAAACAGGGGGCCGGGGAGGCTACACCTTC
clone_size: few; v_call: TRBV10-1; j_call: TRBJ2-5; d_call: TRBD2; cdr3_aa: CASSEGLAGTQETQYF; cdr3_nt: TGCGCCAGCAGTGAGGGGCTAGCGGGGACCCAAGAGACCCAGTACTTC
clone_size: -; v_call: TRBV12-1; j_call: TRBJ1-2; d_call: -; cdr3_aa: CASSYNFWDIRTCYGYTF; cdr3_nt: TGTGCCAGCAGCTACAATTTCTGGGACATTAGGACCTGCTATGGCTACACCTTC
clone_size: -; v_call: TRBV7-9; j_call: TRBJ2-3; d_call: -; cdr3_aa: CASSLASKDTQYF; cdr3_nt: TGTGCCAGCAGCTTAGCGAGTAAAGATACGCAGTATTTT
clone_size: -; v_call: TRBV19; j_call: TRBJ2-7; d_call: TRBD2; cdr3_aa: CASTGGLAGANEQYF; cdr3_nt: TGTGCCAGTACCGGCGGACTAGCGGGGGCCAACGAGCAGTACTTC
clone_size: once; v_call: TRBV7-2; j_call: TRBJ2-5; d_call: -; cdr3_aa: CASSSPQGLETQYF; cdr3_nt: TGTGCCAGCAGCTCCCCCCAGGGTCTGGAGACCCAGTACTTC
clone_size: -; v_call: TRBV28; j_call: TRBJ2-1; d_call: -; cdr3_aa: CASSAPRDEQFF; cdr3_nt: TGTGCCAGCAGTGCGCCGAGGGATGAGCAGTTCTTC
clone_size: -; v_call: TRBV30; j_call: TRBJ1-2; d_call: TRBD1; cdr3_aa: CAWIRTGTFSGYTF; cdr3_nt: TGTGCCTGGATTAGGACAGGGACTTTTTCTGGCTACACCTTC
clone_size: -; v_call: TRBV2; j_call: TRBJ2-5; d_call: TRBD1; cdr3_aa: CASRTEDRGGETQYF; cdr3_nt: TGTGCCAGCAGGACCGAGGACAGGGGAGGCGAGACCCAGTACTTC
clone_size: once; v_call: TRBV7-2; j_call: TRBJ2-4; d_call: -; cdr3_aa: CASSFRGGLSLSAKNIQYF; cdr3_nt: TGTGCCAGCAGCTTCCGCGGGGGCTTGAGTTTGTCAGCCAAAAACATTCAGTACTTC
clone_size: -; v_call: TRBV9; j_call: TRBJ2-2; d_call: -; cdr3_aa: CASSGLTSTGELFF; cdr3_nt: TGTGCCAGCAGCGGATTAACTAGCACCGGGGAGCTGTTTTTT
clone_size: few; v_call: TRBV11-2; j_call: TRBJ2-3; d_call: -; cdr3_aa: CASSLARQLHTQYF; cdr3_nt: TGTGCCAGCAGCTTAGCCAGACAGCTTCATACGCAGTATTTT
clone_size: -; v_call: TRBV14; j_call: TRBJ1-4; d_call: -; cdr3_aa: CASSPRATNEKLFF; cdr3_nt: TGTGCCAGCAGCCCGAGGGCAACTAATGAAAAACTGTTTTTT
clone_size: few; v_call: TRBV7-3; j_call: TRBJ2-3; d_call: -; cdr3_aa: CASSFVGGLQDTQYF; cdr3_nt: TGTGCCAGCAGCTTTGTGGGGGGGCTTCAAGATACGCAGTATTTT
clone_size: -; v_call: TRBV5-4; j_call: TRBJ2-2; d_call: TRBD2; cdr3_aa: CASSLRGAGGPFTGELFF; cdr3_nt: TGTGCCAGCAGCTTGCGGGGGGCGGGAGGGCCCTTCACCGGGGAGCTGTTTTTT
clone_size: -; v_call: TRBV10-3; j_call: TRBJ1-1; d_call: -; cdr3_aa: CAISLTGSAEAFF; cdr3_nt: TGTGCCATCAGCCTTACAGGGAGCGCTGAAGCTTTCTTT
clone_size: -; v_call: TRBV4-1; j_call: TRBJ2-7; d_call: TRBD2; cdr3_aa: CASSKGTSGRDYEQYF; cdr3_nt: TGCGCCAGCAGCAAGGGGACTAGCGGGCGGGACTACGAGCAGTACTTC
clone_size: -; v_call: TRBV6-1; j_call: TRBJ1-5; d_call: TRBD1; cdr3_aa: CASSRQGSTDQPQHF; cdr3_nt: TGTGCCAGCAGTCGACAGGGCTCTACTGATCAGCCCCAGCATTTT
clone_size: -; v_call: TRBV6-5; j_call: TRBJ1-1; d_call: TRBD1; cdr3_aa: CASSYSGTGMVFF; cdr3_nt: TGTGCCAGCAGTTACTCGGGGACAGGGATGGTGTTCTTT
clone_size: few; v_call: TRBV7-2; j_call: TRBJ1-4; d_call: -; cdr3_aa: CASSSFPRGRSEKLFF; cdr3_nt: TGTGCCAGCAGCTCCTTCCCCAGAGGAAGGAGTGAAAAACTGTTTTTT
clone_size: -; v_call: TRBV5-1; j_call: TRBJ2-5; d_call: TRBD2; cdr3_aa: CASSMTSTQETQYF; cdr3_nt: TGCGCCAGCAGCATGACTAGCACCCAAGAGACCCAGTACTTC
clone_size: -; v_call: TRBV7-9; j_call: TRBJ2-7; d_call: TRBD2; cdr3_aa: CASSPGGAFGYEQYF; cdr3_nt: TGTGCCAGCAGCCCCGGGGGGGCTTTTGGCTATGAGCAGTACTTC
clone_size: -; v_call: TRBV19; j_call: TRBJ2-1; d_call: TRBD2; cdr3_aa: CASSIGAGGGDYNEQFF; cdr3_nt: TGTGCCAGTAGTATAGGTGCGGGAGGAGGGGACTACAATGAGCAGTTCTTC
clone_size: -; v_call: TRBV14; j_call: TRBJ2-7; d_call: -; cdr3_aa: CASSQDPRTLGSSYEQYF; cdr3_nt: TGTGCCAGCAGCCAAGATCCCCGGACACTCGGGTCTTCCTACGAGCAGTACTTC
clone_size: -; v_call: TRBV4-1; j_call: TRBJ2-1; d_call: -; cdr3_aa: CASSQVGALNEQFF; cdr3_nt: TGCGCCAGCAGCCAAGTGGGGGCCCTCAATGAGCAGTTCTTC